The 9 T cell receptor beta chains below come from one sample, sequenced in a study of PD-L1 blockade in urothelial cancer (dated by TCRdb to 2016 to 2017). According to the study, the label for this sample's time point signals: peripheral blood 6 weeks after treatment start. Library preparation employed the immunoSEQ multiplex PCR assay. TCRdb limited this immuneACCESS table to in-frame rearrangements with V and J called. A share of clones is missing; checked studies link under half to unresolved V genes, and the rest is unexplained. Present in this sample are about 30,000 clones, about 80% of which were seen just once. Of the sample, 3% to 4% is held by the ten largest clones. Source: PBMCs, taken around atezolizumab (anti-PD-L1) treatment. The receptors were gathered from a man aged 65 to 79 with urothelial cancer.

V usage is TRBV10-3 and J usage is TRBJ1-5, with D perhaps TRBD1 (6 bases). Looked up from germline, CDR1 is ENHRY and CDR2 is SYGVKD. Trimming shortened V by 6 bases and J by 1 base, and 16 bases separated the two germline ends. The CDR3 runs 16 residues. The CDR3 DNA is TGTGCCATCAGCCCAACAGGGAGAAGGAGCAATCAGCCCCAGCATTTT. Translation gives CAISPTGRRSNQPQHF.

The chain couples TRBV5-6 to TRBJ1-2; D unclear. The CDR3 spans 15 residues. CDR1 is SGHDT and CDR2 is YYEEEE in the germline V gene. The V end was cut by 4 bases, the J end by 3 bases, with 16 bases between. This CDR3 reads CASSPFAPSHYGYTF. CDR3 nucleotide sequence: TGTGCCAGCAGCCCCTTTGCGCCTTCTCACTATGGCTACACCTTC.

The CDR3 nucleotides are TGTGCCAGCAGCCTTAACCCCGGGACAGGGAGGACCGGGGAGCTGTTTTTT. Protein sequence: CASSLNPGTGRTGELFF. The chain combines TRBV7-3 with TRBJ2-2, with 9 bases aligning to TRBD1. V lost 5 bases and J lost 5; bases outside the gene matches: 12. The CDR3 is made up of 17 amino acids. Germline CDR1 and CDR2: SGHTA and FQGTGA.

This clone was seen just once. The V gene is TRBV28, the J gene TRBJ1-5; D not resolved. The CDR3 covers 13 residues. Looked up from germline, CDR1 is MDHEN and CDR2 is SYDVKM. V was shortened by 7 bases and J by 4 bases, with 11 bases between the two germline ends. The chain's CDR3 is CASNPAMNQPQHF. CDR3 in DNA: TGTGCCAGCAATCCAGCGATGAATCAGCCCCAGCATTTT.

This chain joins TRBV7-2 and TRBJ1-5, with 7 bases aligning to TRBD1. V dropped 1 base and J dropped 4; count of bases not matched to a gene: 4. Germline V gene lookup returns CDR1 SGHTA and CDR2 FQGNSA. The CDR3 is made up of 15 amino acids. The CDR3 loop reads CASSLDPGGNQPQHF. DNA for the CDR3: TGTGCCAGCAGCTTAGATCCAGGGGGAAATCAGCCCCAGCATTTT.

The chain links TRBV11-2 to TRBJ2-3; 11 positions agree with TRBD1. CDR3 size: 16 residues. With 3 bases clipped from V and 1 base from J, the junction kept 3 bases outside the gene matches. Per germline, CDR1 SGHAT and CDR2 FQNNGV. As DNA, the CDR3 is TGTGCCAGCAGCTTCGGACAGGGGGCGCGCACAGATACGCAGTATTTT. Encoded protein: CASSFGQGARTDTQYF.

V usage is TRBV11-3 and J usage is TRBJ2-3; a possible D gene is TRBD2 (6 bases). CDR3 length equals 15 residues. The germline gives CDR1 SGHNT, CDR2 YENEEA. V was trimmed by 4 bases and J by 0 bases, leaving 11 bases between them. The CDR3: CASSWTGGSTDTQYF. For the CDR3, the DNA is TGTGCCAGCAGCTGGACCGGAGGGAGCACAGATACGCAGTATTTT.

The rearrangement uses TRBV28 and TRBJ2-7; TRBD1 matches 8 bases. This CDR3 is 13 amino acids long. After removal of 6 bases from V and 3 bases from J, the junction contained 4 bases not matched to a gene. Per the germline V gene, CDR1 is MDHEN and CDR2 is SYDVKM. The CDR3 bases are TGTGCCAGCAGGGTGACAGGGGACTACGAGCAGTACTTC. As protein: CASRVTGDYEQYF.

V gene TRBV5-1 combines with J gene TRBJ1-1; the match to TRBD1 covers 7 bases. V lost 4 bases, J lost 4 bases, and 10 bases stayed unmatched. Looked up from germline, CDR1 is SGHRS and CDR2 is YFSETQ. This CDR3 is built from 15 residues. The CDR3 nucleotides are TGCGCCAGCAGCGTGGAGACAGGGCAACGCACTGAAGCTTTCTTT. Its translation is CASSVETGQRTEAFF.